Reported below is one TCR beta chain. The antigen remains unidentified. This specimen comes from a study of cytotoxic CD8 clonotypes in ibrutinib-treated CLL. About the research overall: By median around 74 months, roughly 12 had progressed and approximately 15 stayed remitted; responses had been 2 complete and about 24 partial. Regarding the study as a whole: Public clonotypes proved infrequent, and on treatment they shrank or remained steady. Upon ibrutinib response clonality rose, and upon progression it fell back toward baseline.

V lost 6 bases and J lost 0, with 18 bases in between. From germline, CDR1 is MDHEN and CDR2 SYDVKM. CDR3 length equals 16 residues. Sequenced by immunoSEQ multiplex PCR; TCRdb stores in-frame clones only, minus some. The data contain some 200,000 clones, just under 80% of them seen just once; the ten biggest clones take up over 10%. J is TRBJ2-7 and V is TRBV28; D is uncertain. The sequence derives from a human donor with chronic lymphocytic leukemia. Sequenced here: PBMCs, sampled after 12 months of ibrutinib treatment. CDR3 region: CASSFRFGASSYEQYF. The CDR3 nucleotides read TGTGCCAGCAGCTTTCGCTTCGGCGCTAGCTCCTACGAGCAGTACTTC.